A single sample gave rise to the 25 T cell receptor beta chains below, sequenced in a study of blood T cells in healthy people across ages. The second PCR ran about 6 to 11 cycles with a sample-barcoded 5' primer and J-beta primers. TCRdb recomputed calls from the 5' RACE reads with MiXCR, one row per CDR3 protein. The table records about 840,000 distinct CDR3 sequences, about 29% of them present only once. This same sample was also part of a study on T cells of mothers and their children.

Sequencing was done on a sample of blood. All receptors come from a woman aged 35 to 49 in good health.

This clonotype was counted ten times or more. The chain employs TRBV7-3 and TRBJ2-3; either TRBD1 or TRBD2 may fit D (6 bases each). V was clipped by 8 bases and J by 0 bases, with 12 bases between them. Germline assignment: CDR1 SGHTA and CDR2 FQGTGA. The CDR3 contains 14 residues. CDR3 region: CASARGGSTDTQYF. The CDR3 DNA sequence: TGTGCCAGCGCCCGAGGGGGGAGCACAGATACGCAGTATTTT.

V usage is TRBV24-1 and J usage is TRBJ2-6; D not certain. The CDR3 is 20 residues long. The V gene's germline CDR1 is KGHDR and CDR2 SFDVKD. Trimming pared 3 bases from V and 0 bases from J, leaving 20 bases between. CDR3 sequence (DNA): TGTGCCACCAGTGATACGAAAGCCCGACCTTTAGCCTCTGGGGCCAACGTCCTGACTTTC. As protein: CATSDTKARPLASGANVLTF.

J is TRBJ2-7 and V is TRBV7-9; 9 bases fit TRBD1. Germline loops: CDR1 SEHNR, CDR2 FQNEAQ (reference sequence). The CDR3 runs to 15 residues. V dropped 2 bases and J dropped 7; count of bases not matched to a gene: 9. The CDR3, as DNA: TGTGCCAGCAGCTTAACTGCGACAGGGGGGTTGGAGCAGTACTTC. It is translated as CASSLTATGGLEQYF.

This chain joins TRBV4-1 and TRBJ2-5; the match to TRBD2 covers 10 bases. Trimming cost V 6 bases and J 4 bases; bases outside gene matches: 8. The CDR3 is 15 residues long. Germline V gives CDR1 MGHRA, CDR2 YSYEKL. CDR3 in amino acids: CASSLSGGLSETQYF. For the CDR3, the DNA is TGCGCCAGCAGTCTTAGCGGGGGGTTGTCAGAGACCCAGTACTTC.

V gene TRBV4-3 combines with J gene TRBJ2-5, with TRBD1 as a possible D gene (5 bases). Per germline, CDR1 LGHNA and CDR2 YSLEER. Trimming left V 0 bases short and J 4 bases short, with 21 bases between. The CDR3 is 18 residues long. The CDR3 region is CASSQEWGPKAWGETQYF. The DNA of the CDR3 is TGCGCCAGCAGCCAAGAATGGGGCCCCAAGGCTTGGGGAGAGACCCAGTACTTC.

The sample holds one count of this clonotype. The chain joins TRBV7-2 to TRBJ2-4, with 7 nucleotides matching TRBD2. This CDR3 has 12 amino acids. J lost 13 bases, V lost 0 bases, and 3 bases had no gene match. Per germline, CDR1 SGHTA and CDR2 FQGNSA. The CDR3 nucleotides read TGTGCCAGCAGCTTAGCGGGAGGGCCGCAGTACTTC. Its translation is CASSLAGGPQYF.

This clonotype was detected a few times. This rearrangement joins TRBV7-3 to TRBJ2-2; D not certain. The CDR3 consists of 16 residues. The germline CDR1 and CDR2 sequences are SGHTA and FQGTGA. The V end was cut by 1 base, the J end by 0 bases, with 9 bases between. The DNA of the CDR3 is TGTGCCAGCAGCTTAATGGCTCTAACGAACACCGGGGAGCTGTTTTTT. The encoded protein is CASSLMALTNTGELFF.

V is TRBV30 and J is TRBJ2-2; D could derive from TRBD1 or TRBD2 (6 bases each). CDR1 GTSNPN and CDR2 SVGIG come from the germline V gene (reference sequence). This CDR3 is built from 12 residues. The V end lost 4 bases, the J end lost 7 bases, and 10 bases lay between the germline ends. The CDR3 nucleotides are TGTGCCTGGACGGGGGCGGGCGGGGAGCTGTTTTTT. This translates into CAWTGAGGELFF.

The rearrangement links TRBV11-2 to TRBJ1-1, with 7 bases identical to TRBD1. Germline CDR1 and CDR2: SGHAT and FQNNGV. CDR3 size: 16 residues. V was clipped by 4 bases and J by 3 bases; unmatched bases: 11. CDR3 coding DNA: TGTGCCAGCAGCTCGAATCCGGGACAGACCTACACTGAAGCTTTCTTT. It codes for CASSSNPGQTYTEAFF.

The V gene is TRBV20-1, the J gene TRBJ1-1; D uncertain. Germline V CDR1 and CDR2: DFQATT, SNEGSKA (reference sequence). There are 13 residues in the CDR3. V was cut by 6 bases and J by 4 bases, with 15 bases left in between. CDR3: CSAVRWGSTEAFF. DNA of the CDR3: TGCAGTGCCGTAAGATGGGGTAGCACTGAAGCTTTCTTT.

Worth noting for this clonotype: The junction shows a germline mismatch at one end, possibly a read error. The chain uses TRBV28 and TRBJ2-3; 10 bases agree with TRBD2. The CDR3 sequence is 17 residues long. Germline lookup yields CDR1 MDHEN and CDR2 SYDVKM. The CDR3 protein is CAGSLSSGGRIPDTQYF. The CDR3 DNA follows: TGTGCCGGCAGTTTGTCTAGCGGGGGACGCATTCCAGATACGCAGTATTTT.

The J gene is TRBJ2-3, the V gene TRBV12-3 or TRBV12-4; 16 bases agree with TRBD2. Trimming removed 5 bases from V and 3 bases from J; junction bases left unmatched: 5. The CDR3 is made up of 17 amino acids. CDR3 coding DNA: TGTGCCAGCAGTGCGCCGGGACTAGCGGGAGGGACAGATACGCAGTATTTT. It translates to CASSAPGLAGGTDTQYF.

Only a few counts were recorded for this clonotype. The chain joins TRBV7-2 to TRBJ2-5; D remains ambiguous. The CDR3 is 16 amino acids. In germline, CDR1 is SGHTA, CDR2 FQGNSA. Trimming left V 2 bases short and J 5 bases short, with 18 bases between. The chain's CDR3 is CASSLTDPGSVETQYF. DNA for the CDR3: TGTGCCAGCAGCTTAACGGACCCCGGATCGGTGGAGACCCAGTACTTC.

The J gene is TRBJ1-1, the V gene TRBV29-1; D is ambiguous. V dropped 4 bases and J dropped 5 bases, with 11 bases sitting between them. Germline V lookup: CDR1 SQVTM, CDR2 ANQGSEA. The CDR3 contains 12 residues. In DNA form, the CDR3 reads TGCAGCGTTGGTTACGGAGGGACTGAAGCTTTCTTT. Protein sequence: CSVGYGGTEAFF.

This clonotype was observed many times. The chain recombines TRBV7-9 with TRBJ2-1; TRBD2 aligns across 10 bases. The CDR3 is 14 residues long. With 3 bases clipped from V and 9 bases from J, the junction kept 5 bases outside the gene matches. Germline loops: CDR1 SEHNR, CDR2 FQNEAQ (reference sequence). CDR3 in DNA: TGTGCCAGCAGCTTTGGAGCGGGGGGGAGTGAGCAGTTCTTC. Its protein is CASSFGAGGSEQFF.

V usage is TRBV18 and J usage is TRBJ1-2; TRBD1 matches at 7 bases. The CDR3 is 14 residues long. Per germline, CDR1 KGHSH and CDR2 LQKENI. After removal of 5 bases from V and 8 bases from J, the junction contained 11 bases not matched to a gene. The CDR3 region is CASSDAEGAVGYTF. CDR3 nucleotide sequence: TGTGCCAGCTCAGACGCCGAGGGGGCTGTCGGCTACACCTTC.

This clonotype appeared a few times. The chain is built from TRBV20-1 and TRBJ1-2; TRBD1 matches at 9 bases. Germline trimming cut 3 bases from V and 8 bases from J; bases unmatched to any gene: 13. This CDR3 comprises 15 residues. The germline V gene encodes CDR1 DFQATT and CDR2 SNEGSKA (reference sequence). DNA of the CDR3: TGCAGTGCTAGGGCACCCCTGGACAGGGGAGGCGGCTACACCTTC. It codes for CSARAPLDRGGGYTF.

A word on this clonotype: One junction end disagrees with the germline gene, perhaps due to a read error. This rearrangement joins TRBV29-1 to TRBJ1-2, with a possible D match to TRBD1 (5 bases). Germline CDR1 and CDR2: SQVTM and ANQGSEA. The CDR3 spans 14 residues. The CDR3 sequence: CSVGEPGPNYGHTF. CDR3 nucleotide sequence: TGCAGCGTCGGGGAGCCGGGGCCGAACTATGGCCACACCTTC.

Of note for this clonotype: At one boundary the junction diverges from the germline segment, which might be a read error. The chain links TRBV6-5 to TRBJ2-7; TRBD1 is a possible D gene (5 bases). The CDR3 loop spans 15 amino acids. Germline V lookup: CDR1 MNHEY, CDR2 SVGAGI. The CDR3 DNA follows: TGTGCCGGCAGTGATCAGGGTTTAGTGGCCTACGAGCAGTACTTC. Protein: CAGSDQGLVAYEQYF.

This chain uses TRBV29-1 with TRBJ2-1, with a weak D call TRBD2 (5 bases). CDR3 size: 14 residues. Germline V gives CDR1 SQVTM, CDR2 ANQGSEA. The ends were cut back, 4 bases at V and 4 bases at J, with 14 bases in the middle. CDR3 loop: CSVARVIGYNEQFF. Here the CDR3 DNA reads TGCAGCGTTGCGAGGGTCATAGGGTACAATGAGCAGTTCTTC.

Ten or more counts support this clonotype. The CDR3 sequence is CSARVLSGANVLTF. Written as DNA, the CDR3 is TGCAGTGCTAGAGTGCTCTCTGGGGCCAACGTCCTGACTTTC. The V and J genes are TRBV20-1 and TRBJ2-6; no definite D call. The CDR3 sequence is 14 residues long. V lost 1 base, J lost 0 bases, and 4 bases lay in between. Germline CDR1 and CDR2: DFQATT and SNEGSKA (reference sequence).

A few counts support this clonotype. The chain carries TRBV11-2 and TRBJ1-4; 8 bases align to TRBD1. Per the germline V gene, CDR1 is SGHAT and CDR2 is FQNNGV. J was trimmed by 5 bases and V by 9 bases; bases with no gene match: 5. This CDR3 contains 13 residues. The CDR3, as DNA: TGTGCCAGTGAGGGGACAGGCAATGAAAAACTGTTTTTT. Residues: CASEGTGNEKLFF.

In this sample, this clonotype turned up many times. The rearrangement links TRBV5-1 to TRBJ2-3; D possibly matches TRBD1 or TRBD2 (6 bases each). V gave up 3 bases and J gave up 0 bases, with 11 bases separating them. The germline gives CDR1 SGHRS, CDR2 YFSETQ. The CDR3 totals 15 residues. The CDR3 spells CASSSPGASTDTQYF. CDR3 nucleotides: TGCGCCAGCAGCTCCCCGGGGGCTAGCACAGATACGCAGTATTTT.

A word on this clonotype: A much larger clone differs from this one at a single base, so this may be a read error. V gene TRBV7-2 combines with J gene TRBJ2-1; D unclear. The length of the CDR3 is 16 residues. Germline lookup yields CDR1 SGHTA and CDR2 FQGNSA. The CDR3 spells CAGSLSLLGSYNEQFF. The CDR3 bases are TGTGCCGGCAGCTTATCCCTTTTGGGCTCCTACAATGAGCAGTTCTTC.

The rearrangement links TRBV7-3 to TRBJ1-1; TRBD1 is a possible D gene (6 bases). Germline V gene sequence: CDR1 SGHTA, CDR2 FQGTGA. The germline V and J ends were trimmed by 6 bases and 4 bases, with 12 bases remaining between them. The CDR3 has 13 amino acids. CDR3 nucleotide sequence: TGTGCCAGCAGACTAGGGACAACCACTGAAGCTTTCTTT. Translated, it gives CASRLGTTTEAFF.